This T cell receptor beta chain was recovered during a study of T cell responses to AZD1222 COVID-19 vaccine. Study-level background: The study pooled second doses at about 4 or about 12 weeks.

Comment on this clone: Its antigen is unidentified.

Clones were read by immunoSEQ multiplex PCR, and TCRdb kept only the in-frame ones, dropping some. The data show about 180,000 clones, with about 88% seen just once and approximately 1.8% held by the top ten. Study-wide findings and caveats: Donors were largely white British and mainly female; clonal diversity was possibly underestimated.

This sequence originates from an adult in good health. Here the sequenced sample was peripheral blood, taken on day 0 of AZD1222 vaccination.

The CDR3 loop reads CATSRDRGYGGELFF. The CDR3 nucleotides are TGTGCCACCAGCAGAGATCGAGGCTACGGCGGGGAGCTGTTTTTT. The genes are TRBV15 and TRBJ2-2, with D hard to call. Germline CDR1 reads LNHNV; CDR2 reads YYDKDF (reference sequence). V was pared by 0 bases and J by 7 bases, with 12 bases between. This CDR3 spans 15 amino acids.